This TCR beta chain was identified in a study of cytomegalovirus exposure and HLA in healthy donors. This PCR relied on a set of 60 Vbeta primers and 13 Jbeta primers. Sequencing was performed with immunoSEQ multiplex PCR; in TCRdb, only in-frame clones are kept and a portion is missing. Counted here are 190,000 or so clones, 75% to 85% occurring once; the ten biggest clones make up approximately 0.4%. Per the germline V gene, CDR1 is KGHSH and CDR2 is LQKENI. This CDR3 comprises 13 residues. V was clipped by 2 bases and J by 9 bases, with 8 bases between them. The rearrangement uses TRBV18 and TRBJ1-6; maybe TRBD1 (5 bases). This clonotype was sampled from a male donor in good health and CMV-seropositive. The source material was PBMCs. DNA for the CDR3: TGTGCCAGCTCACCAGGGGCAGGTTCACCCCTCCACTTT. This gives the protein CASSPGAGSPLHF.